This T cell receptor beta chain was identified in a study of T cell responses to AZD1222 COVID-19 vaccine (dated by TCRdb to about 2021). In the study overall: TCR sequencing covered fewer than 250 trial participants: 200 to 210 given two doses of AZD1222 and 26 given two doses of MenACWY control vaccine. Trial participants were enrolled by age into subgroups of 18-55, 56-69 and 70-plus years, and 148, 28 and 57 TCR-sequenced participants, respectively, were included in these subgroups.

As for this clone: No cognate antigen has been identified for it. Base quality data are lacking; no much larger clone is found one base away.

In the paper's terms, the time point label means: about 28 days (+/-7) after the second vaccine dose. AZD1222 recipients with second doses at about 4 weeks or about 12 weeks were pooled, because spike-specific TCR depth and breadth did not differ between schedules. Vaccinee samples were obtained from the UK trials COV001 and COV002, which included a single-blind randomized controlled phase 2/3 trial of AZD1222 (ChAdOx1 nCoV-19) in healthy adults. For TCRbeta chain sequencing, PBMC samples were collected from trial participants at day 0 and at day 28 after the second dose. The CDR3 regions of human TCRbeta chains were analyzed by immunosequencing. In the original analysis: Repertoire TCRs were checked for matches against a reference library of SARS-CoV-2-specific TCRs that had been generated using the MIRA antigen-specificity platform. Breadth was defined as the fraction of unique TCRs that were SARS-CoV-2-associated, and depth was defined as the fraction of total T cells that were SARS-CoV-2-associated. Using the MIRA data, every spike-specific TCR was mapped to the spike region that the TCR reacted to and assigned to either a CD4 or a CD8 class. Log10-transformed breadth and depth values were compared by one-way ANOVA with Sidak's multiple comparisons tests. Here the immuneACCESS table is served through TCRdb, limited to in-frame sequences with V and J called. Missing clones are a known gap in these copies; in checked studies unresolved V genes cover under half, and the rest lacks a known reason. That table is the source of V, J and clone size, and D and trimming were worked out from the DNA. The sample yields about 80,000 clones; 80% to 90% were counted once. 8% to 13% of the sample is in the top ten clones.

Trimming at the junction amounts to 0 bases on V and 7 bases on J, and the germline ends lie 16 bases apart. Reading the germline V gene gives CDR1 MGHDK and CDR2 SYGVNS. The CDR3 contains 15 residues, cysteine and phenylalanine counted. This entry keeps only the CDR3 DNA: 45 bases, framed from base 1. Beyond this particular receptor, the publication reports: Reportedly, close to half of the unique spike-specific TCRs recognized epitopes lying outside the regions that are mutated in the B.1.351 and B.1.1.7 variants. Participants were mostly white British, with more females than males. The authors suggested clonal diversity may have been underestimated. Because no day 14 peak-response samples were available, the repertoires could be characterized only after the peak T cell response. The 56-69-year group was small, and its depth increase did not reach significance, likely because of low power. After two AZD1222 doses, both the breadth and the depth of spike-specific TCRs were significantly higher than at day 0 and than in MenACWY recipients. Conclusions about previously exposed vaccinees are limited because only a handful of AZD1222 recipients were SARS-CoV-2 seropositive at baseline. The whole spike protein was spanned by vaccine-associated CD4 TCRs, and dominant responses were seen in regions 160-218 and 743-854.

The receptor's source is an adult who received the AZD1222 COVID-19 vaccine. This sample comprised peripheral blood, obtained 28 days after the second AZD1222 dose. The chain uses TRBV25-1 and TRBJ2-7; the D gene cannot be resolved reliably. The CDR3 in this case is CASSEYLDFKEEQYF. The nucleotides are TGTGCCAGCAGTGAATACCTAGACTTCAAGGAGGAGCAGTACTTC.